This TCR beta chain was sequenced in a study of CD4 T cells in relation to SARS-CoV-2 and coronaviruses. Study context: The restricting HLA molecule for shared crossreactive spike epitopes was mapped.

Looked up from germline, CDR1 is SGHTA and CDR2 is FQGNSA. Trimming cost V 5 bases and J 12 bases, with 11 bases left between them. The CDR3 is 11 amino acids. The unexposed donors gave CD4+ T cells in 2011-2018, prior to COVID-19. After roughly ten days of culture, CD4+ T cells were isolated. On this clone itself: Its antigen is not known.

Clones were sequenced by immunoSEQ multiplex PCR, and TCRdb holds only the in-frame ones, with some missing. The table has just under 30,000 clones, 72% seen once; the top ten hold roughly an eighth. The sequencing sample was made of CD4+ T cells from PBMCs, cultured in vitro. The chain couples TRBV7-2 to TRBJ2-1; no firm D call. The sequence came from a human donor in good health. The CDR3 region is CASSLGYRQFF. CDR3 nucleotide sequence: TGTGCCAGCAGCCTGGGATACCGGCAGTTCTTC.